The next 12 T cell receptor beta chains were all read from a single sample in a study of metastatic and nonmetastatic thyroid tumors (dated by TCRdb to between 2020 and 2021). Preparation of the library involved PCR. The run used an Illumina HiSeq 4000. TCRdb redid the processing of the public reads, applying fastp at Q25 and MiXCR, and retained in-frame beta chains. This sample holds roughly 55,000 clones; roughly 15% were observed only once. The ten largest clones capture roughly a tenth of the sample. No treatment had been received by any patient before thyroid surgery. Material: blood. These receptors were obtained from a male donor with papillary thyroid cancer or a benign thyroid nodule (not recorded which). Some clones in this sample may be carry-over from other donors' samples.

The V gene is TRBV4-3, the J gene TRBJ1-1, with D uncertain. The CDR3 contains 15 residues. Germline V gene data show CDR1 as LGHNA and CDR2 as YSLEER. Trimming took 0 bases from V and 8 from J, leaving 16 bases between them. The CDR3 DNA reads TGCGCCAGCAGCCAAGATTTGGCTTATCGCGGAGAAGCTTTCTTT. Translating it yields CASSQDLAYRGEAFF.

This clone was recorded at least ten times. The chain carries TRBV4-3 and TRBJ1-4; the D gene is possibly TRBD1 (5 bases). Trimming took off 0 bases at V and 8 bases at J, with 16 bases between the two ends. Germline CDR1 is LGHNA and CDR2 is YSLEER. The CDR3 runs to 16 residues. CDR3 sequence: CASSQDNRLPGEKLFF. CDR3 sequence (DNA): TGCGCCAGCAGCCAAGATAACAGGCTCCCTGGAGAAAAACTGTTTTTT.

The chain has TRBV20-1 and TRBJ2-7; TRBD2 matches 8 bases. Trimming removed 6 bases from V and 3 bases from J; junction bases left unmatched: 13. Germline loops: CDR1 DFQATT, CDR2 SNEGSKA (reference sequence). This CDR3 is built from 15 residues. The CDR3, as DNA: TGCAGTGCGGCGCGGAGCGGGAGCCGGAACTACGAGCAGTACTTC. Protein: CSAARSGSRNYEQYF.

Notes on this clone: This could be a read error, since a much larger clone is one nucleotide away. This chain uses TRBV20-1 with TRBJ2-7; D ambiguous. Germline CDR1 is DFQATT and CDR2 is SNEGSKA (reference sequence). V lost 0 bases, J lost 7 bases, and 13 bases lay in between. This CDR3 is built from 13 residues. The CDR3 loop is CSARDAIHCEQYF. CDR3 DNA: TGCAGTGCTAGAGATGCGATCCACTGTGAGCAGTACTTC.

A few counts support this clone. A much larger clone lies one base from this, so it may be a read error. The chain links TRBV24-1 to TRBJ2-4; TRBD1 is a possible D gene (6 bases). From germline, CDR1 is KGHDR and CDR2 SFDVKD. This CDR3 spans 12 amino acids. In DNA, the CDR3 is TGTGCCACCAGGGTACAGGGCGGCATTCATTACTTC. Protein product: CATRVQGGIHYF.

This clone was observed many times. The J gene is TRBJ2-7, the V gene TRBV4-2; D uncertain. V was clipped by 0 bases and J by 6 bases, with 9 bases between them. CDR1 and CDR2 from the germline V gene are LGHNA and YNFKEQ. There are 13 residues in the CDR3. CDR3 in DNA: TGTGCCAGCAGCCAAGATCCCTCGCGCGAGCAGTACTTC. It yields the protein CASSQDPSREQYF.

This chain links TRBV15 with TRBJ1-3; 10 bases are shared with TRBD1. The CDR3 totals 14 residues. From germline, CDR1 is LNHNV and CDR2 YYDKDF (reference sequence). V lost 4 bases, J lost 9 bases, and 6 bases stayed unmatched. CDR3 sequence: CATSIRGTGATIYF. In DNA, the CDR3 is TGTGCCACCAGCATTCGGGGGACAGGGGCCACCATATATTTT.

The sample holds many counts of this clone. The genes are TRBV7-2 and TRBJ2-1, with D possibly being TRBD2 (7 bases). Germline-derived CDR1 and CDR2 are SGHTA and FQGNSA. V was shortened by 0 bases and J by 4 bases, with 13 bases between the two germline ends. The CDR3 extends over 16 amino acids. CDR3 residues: CASSLARGLQYNEQFF. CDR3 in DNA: TGTGCCAGCAGCTTAGCCAGGGGACTACAGTACAATGAGCAGTTCTTC.

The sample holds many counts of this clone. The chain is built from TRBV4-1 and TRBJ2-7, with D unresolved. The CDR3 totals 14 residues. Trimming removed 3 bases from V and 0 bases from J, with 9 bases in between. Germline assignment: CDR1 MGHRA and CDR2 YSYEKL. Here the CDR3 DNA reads TGCGCCAGCAGCCAGCCCTTGAGCTCCTACGAGCAGTACTTC. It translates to CASSQPLSSYEQYF.

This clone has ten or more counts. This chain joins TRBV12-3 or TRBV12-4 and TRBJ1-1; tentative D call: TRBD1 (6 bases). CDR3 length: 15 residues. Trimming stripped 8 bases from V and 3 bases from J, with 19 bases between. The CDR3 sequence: CASAAPGHGHTEAFF. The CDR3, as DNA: TGTGCCAGCGCCGCTCCGGGACACGGGCACACTGAAGCTTTCTTT.

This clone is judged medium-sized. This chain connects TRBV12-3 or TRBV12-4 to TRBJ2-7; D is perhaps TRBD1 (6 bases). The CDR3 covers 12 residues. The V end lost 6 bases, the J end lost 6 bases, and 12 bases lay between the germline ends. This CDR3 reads CASSPTGFEQYF. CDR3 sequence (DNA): TGTGCCAGCAGCCCTACAGGGTTCGAGCAGTACTTC.

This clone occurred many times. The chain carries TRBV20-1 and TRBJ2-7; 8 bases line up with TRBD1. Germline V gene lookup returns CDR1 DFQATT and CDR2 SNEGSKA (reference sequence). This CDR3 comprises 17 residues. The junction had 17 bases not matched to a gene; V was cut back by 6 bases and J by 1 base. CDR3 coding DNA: TGCAGTGCCCCTAACCTCTACAGGGGGAAGGGGTCCTACGAGCAGTACTTC. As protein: CSAPNLYRGKGSYEQYF.